In its sample, the clone carrying this T cell receptor (beta chain) was seen many times. Its antigen remains unknown. CDR1 is MNHNS, CDR2 SASEGT, per germline. Trimming at V came to 8 bases and at J to 4 bases, leaving 11 bases not matched to a gene. The CDR3 covers 16 residues. In TCRdb, the RT-PCR reads were re-called with MiXCR into one record per CDR3 protein. The sample lists 450,000 to 600,000 distinct CDR3 sequences, less than 8% occurring once. The sample belongs to a study of response to subunit inactivated influenza vaccine. The study, taken as a whole, reports: The authors proposed limited new T cell recruitment per seasonal influenza vaccination.

This sequence was found in a man between 50 and 69 years old who received an inactivated influenza vaccine. V is TRBV6-1 and J is TRBJ2-3, with 11 bases that match TRBD2. Sequenced here: PBMCs from blood, sampled about 23 months after vaccination. CDR3 in amino acids: CASLPLLAGVSDTQYF. CDR3 bases: TGTGCCAGCCTTCCCCTACTAGCGGGAGTTTCAGATACGCAGTATTTT.